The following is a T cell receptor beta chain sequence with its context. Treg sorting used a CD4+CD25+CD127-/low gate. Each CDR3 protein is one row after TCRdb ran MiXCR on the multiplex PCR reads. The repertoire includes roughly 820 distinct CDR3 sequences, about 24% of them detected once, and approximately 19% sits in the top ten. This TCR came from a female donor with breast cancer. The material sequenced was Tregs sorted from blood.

DNA of the CDR3: TGTGCCAGCAGTTTGGGGACAGGTCTTGGCTACACCTTC. Its protein product is CASSLGTGLGYTF. The J gene is TRBJ1-2, the V gene TRBV12-3 or TRBV12-4; 8 nucleotides match TRBD1. The CDR3 has 13 amino acids. V lost 3 bases to trimming and J lost 7 bases; unmatched junction nucleotides: 4.